A selection of T cell receptor beta chains follows, all from one sample in a study of blood T cell repertoires in COVID-19. The protocol was immunoSEQ multiplex PCR, while the TCRdb copy is restricted to in-frame clones and leaves out a portion. The repertoire holds fewer than 130,000 clones, with around 80% as singletons. The source material was peripheral blood. Receptor source: a woman over 75 with acute or convalescent COVID-19. CDR3s include the opening cysteine and the closing phenylalanine or tryptophan. The D gene is left open where the match is weak. Size values are once, few and many counts, or a class for expanded clones, and some rows have none.

cdr3_aa cdr3_nt j_call v_call clone_size d_call
CAWSGQDSPLHF TGTGCCTGGAGTGGACAAGATTCACCCCTCCACTTT TRBJ1-6 TRBV30 NA NA
CASSLPLLTLAGVHEQFF TGTGCCAGCAGCTTACCACTCCTAACACTAGCGGGAGTGCATGAGCAGTTCTTC TRBJ2-1 TRBV5-4 NA TRBD2
CASSFTGNGQYF TGTGCCAGCAGTTTCACAGGGAATGGCCAGTACTTC TRBJ2-5 TRBV6-2/TRBV6-3 NA NA
CAWTDRGRNTGELFF TGTGCCTGGACCGACAGGGGGAGGAACACCGGGGAGCTGTTTTTT TRBJ2-2 TRBV30 NA TRBD1
CASSQDLRVNQPQHF TGTGCCAGCAGCCAAGATCTCAGGGTCAATCAGCCCCAGCATTTT TRBJ1-5 TRBV3-1/TRBV3-2 NA NA
CASSPQGGQETQYF TGTGCCAGCTCGCCCCAGGGGGGCCAAGAGACCCAGTACTTC TRBJ2-5 TRBV18 few NA
CASSRPGQLNTEAFF TGTGCCAGCAGCCGCCCGGGACAGTTGAACACTGAAGCTTTCTTT TRBJ1-1 TRBV6-6 NA TRBD1
CASSLFLDLSTDTQYF TGTGCCAGCAGCTTATTCCTAGACCTCAGCACAGATACGCAGTATTTT TRBJ2-3 TRBV7-2 NA NA
CASSSRQGSSYEQYF TGTGCCAGCAGCTCCCGACAGGGGAGCTCCTACGAGCAGTACTTC TRBJ2-7 TRBV7-3 few TRBD1
CASSVGHPRGTDTQYF TGTGCCAGCAGTGTAGGGCACCCCCGGGGGACAGATACGCAGTATTTT TRBJ2-3 TRBV2 NA NA
CASSIELAGGPRSYNEQFF TGTGCCAGTAGTATTGAACTAGCGGGAGGGCCCCGCTCCTACAATGAGCAGTTCTTC TRBJ2-1 TRBV19 NA TRBD2
CASRGQGPSNTEAFF TGTGCCAGCAGGGGACAGGGACCCTCGAACACTGAAGCTTTCTTT TRBJ1-1 TRBV11-2 NA TRBD1
CASTPGPSGELFF TGTGCCAGTACCCCAGGCCCATCCGGGGAGCTGTTTTTT TRBJ2-2 TRBV19 NA NA
CASTSGQGTYGANVLTF TGTGCCAGTACATCGGGACAGGGTACTTATGGGGCCAACGTCCTGACTTTC TRBJ2-6 TRBV19 NA TRBD1
CASSLAGTQTEAFF TGCGCCAGCAGCTTAGCGGGTACCCAAACTGAAGCTTTCTTT TRBJ1-1 TRBV5-1 NA NA
CASSLDSYNSPLHF TGTGCCAGCAGCCTGGACAGTTATAATTCACCCCTCCACTTT TRBJ1-6 TRBV14 once NA
CASSSGQGGEAFF TGTGCCAGCAGTTCCGGACAGGGCGGTGAAGCTTTCTTT TRBJ1-1 TRBV12-3/TRBV12-4 NA TRBD1
CASRPGDYEQYF TGTGCCAGCAGGCCAGGGGATTACGAGCAGTACTTC TRBJ2-7 TRBV28 NA NA
CASSVSGGTNNEQFF TGTGCCAGCAGCGTCTCAGGAGGGACTAACAATGAGCAGTTCTTC TRBJ2-1 TRBV9 NA TRBD2
CASSPERALNTEAFF TGTGCCAGCTCACCAGAGCGGGCCCTAAACACTGAAGCTTTCTTT TRBJ1-1 TRBV18 NA NA
CASSEVTRTGNTEAFF TGTGCCAGCAGTGAAGTAACTCGGACAGGAAACACTGAAGCTTTCTTT TRBJ1-1 TRBV25-1 NA TRBD1
CASSYSMGQLYGYTF TGTGCCAGCAGTTACTCTATGGGACAGCTATATGGCTACACCTTC TRBJ1-2 TRBV6-2/TRBV6-3 NA TRBD1
CASSLWGANEKLFF TGTGCCAGCAGCTTATGGGGGGCTAATGAAAAACTGTTTTTT TRBJ1-4 TRBV11-2 NA NA
CIRQGCNEKLFF TGCATCAGACAGGGGTGTAATGAAAAACTGTTTTTT TRBJ1-4 TRBV29-1 NA TRBD1
CASTDQDREQYF TGTGCCAGTACGGACCAAGACAGGGAGCAGTACTTC TRBJ2-7 TRBV19 NA NA
CAWSEIAGGTDTQYF TGTGCCTGGAGTGAGATAGCGGGGGGCACAGATACGCAGTATTTT TRBJ2-3 TRBV30 NA TRBD2
CASAEAGGYQPQHF TGTGCTAGCGCTGAGGCAGGGGGCTACCAGCCCCAGCATTTT TRBJ1-5 TRBV6-5 NA TRBD1
CASSQTRDRGFHGYTF TGCGCCAGCAGCCAAACCCGGGACAGGGGTTTTCATGGCTACACCTTC TRBJ1-2 TRBV4-1 few TRBD1
CASSTGTESAGYTF TGTGCCAGCAGCACAGGGACCGAGAGTGCGGGCTACACCTTC TRBJ1-2 TRBV7-9 NA NA